This record looks at one T cell receptor (beta chain) sequence and its context. Its antigen remains unknown. Trimming cost V 2 bases and J 4 bases, with 12 bases left between them. Germline assignment: CDR1 MGHRA and CDR2 YSYEKL. The CDR3 loop spans 15 amino acids. This entry belongs to a study of graft-versus-host responses after intestinal transplantation. The wider study: Multivisceral, liver-intestinal, or isolated intestinal transplants were received by the recipients. For around three years after anti-thymocyte globulin induction, all recipients took tacrolimus and steroids.

General study findings and limits: Allograft clonal ratios (graft-versus-host to host-versus-graft) were high in patients who had graft-donor T cell macrochimerism.

Clones were sequenced by immunoSEQ multiplex PCR, and TCRdb holds only the in-frame ones, with some missing. The sample carries about 35,000 clones, more than 85% recorded once. Sequencing was performed on unstimulated CD8+ T cells sorted from spleen or lymph node cells, taken before transplant. This rearrangement joins TRBV4-1 to TRBJ1-5; D gene ambiguous. The sequence was obtained from a human donor who was the organ donor for an intestinal transplant. The chain's CDR3 is CASSQSYSINQPQHF. The CDR3 DNA is TGCGCCAGCAGCCAATCTTATAGCATTAATCAGCCCCAGCATTTT.